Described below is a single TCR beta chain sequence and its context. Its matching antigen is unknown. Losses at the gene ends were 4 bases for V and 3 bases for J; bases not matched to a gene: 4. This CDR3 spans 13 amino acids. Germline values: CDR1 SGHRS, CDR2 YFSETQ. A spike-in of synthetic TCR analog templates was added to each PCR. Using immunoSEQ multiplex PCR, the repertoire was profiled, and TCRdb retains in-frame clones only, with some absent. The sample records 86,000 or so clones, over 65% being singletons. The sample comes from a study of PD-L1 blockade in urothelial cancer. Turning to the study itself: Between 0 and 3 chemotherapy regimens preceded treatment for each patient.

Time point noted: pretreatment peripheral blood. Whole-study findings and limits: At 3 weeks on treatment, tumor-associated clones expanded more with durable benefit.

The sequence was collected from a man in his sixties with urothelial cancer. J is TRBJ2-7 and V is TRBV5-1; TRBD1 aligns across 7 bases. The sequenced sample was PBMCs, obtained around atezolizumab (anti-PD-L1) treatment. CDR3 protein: CASSRDSDYEQYF. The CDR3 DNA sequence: TGCGCCAGCAGCCGGGACAGCGACTACGAGCAGTACTTC.